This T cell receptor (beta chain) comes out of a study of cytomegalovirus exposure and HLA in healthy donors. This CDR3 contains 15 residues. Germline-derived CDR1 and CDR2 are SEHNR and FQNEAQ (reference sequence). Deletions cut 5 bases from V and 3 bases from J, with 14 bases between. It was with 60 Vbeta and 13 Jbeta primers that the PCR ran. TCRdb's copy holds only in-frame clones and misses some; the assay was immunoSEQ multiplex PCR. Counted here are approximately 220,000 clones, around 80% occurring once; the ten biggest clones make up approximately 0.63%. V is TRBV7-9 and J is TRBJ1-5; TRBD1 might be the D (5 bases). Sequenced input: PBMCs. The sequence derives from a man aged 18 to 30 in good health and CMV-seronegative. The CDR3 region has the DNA TGTGCCAGCAGCCAATCGGGCAGGGACAATCAGCCCCAGCATTTT. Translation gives CASSQSGRDNQPQHF.